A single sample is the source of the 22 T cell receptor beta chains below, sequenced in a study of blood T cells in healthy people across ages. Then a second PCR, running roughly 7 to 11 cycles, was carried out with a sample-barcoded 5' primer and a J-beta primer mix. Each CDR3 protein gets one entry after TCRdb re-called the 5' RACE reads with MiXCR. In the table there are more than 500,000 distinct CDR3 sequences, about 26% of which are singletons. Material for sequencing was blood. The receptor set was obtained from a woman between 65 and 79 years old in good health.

CDR3 nucleotide sequence: TGTGCCAGCAGCGACCGGACCCTCACAGATACGCAGTATTTT. Translated: CASSDRTLTDTQYF. The chain carries TRBV6-6 and TRBJ2-3; D not certain. CDR3 length: 14 amino acids. V lost 6 bases and J lost 2, with 12 bases in between. Germline V gene lookup returns CDR1 MNHNY and CDR2 SVGAGI (reference sequence).

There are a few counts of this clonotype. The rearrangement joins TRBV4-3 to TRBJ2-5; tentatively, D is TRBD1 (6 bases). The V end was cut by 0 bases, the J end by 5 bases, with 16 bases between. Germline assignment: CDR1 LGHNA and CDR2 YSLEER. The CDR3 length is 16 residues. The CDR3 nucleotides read TGCGCCAGCAGCCAAGAACACGGTTGGGGGCGGGAGACCCAGTACTTC. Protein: CASSQEHGWGRETQYF.

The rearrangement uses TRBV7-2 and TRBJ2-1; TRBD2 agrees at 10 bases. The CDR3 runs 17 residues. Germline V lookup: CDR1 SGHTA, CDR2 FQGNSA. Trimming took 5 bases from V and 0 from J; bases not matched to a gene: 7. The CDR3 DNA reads TGTGCCAGCAGCGCCACTAGCGGGGTGAGCTCCTACAATGAGCAGTTCTTC. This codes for CASSATSGVSSYNEQFF.

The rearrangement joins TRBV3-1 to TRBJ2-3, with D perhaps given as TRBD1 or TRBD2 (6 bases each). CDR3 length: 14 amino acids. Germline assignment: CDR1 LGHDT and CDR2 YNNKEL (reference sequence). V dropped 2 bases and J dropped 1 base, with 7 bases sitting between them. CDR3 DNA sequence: TGTGCCAGCAGCCAACGGGGGCGCACAGATACGCAGTATTTT. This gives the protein CASSQRGRTDTQYF.

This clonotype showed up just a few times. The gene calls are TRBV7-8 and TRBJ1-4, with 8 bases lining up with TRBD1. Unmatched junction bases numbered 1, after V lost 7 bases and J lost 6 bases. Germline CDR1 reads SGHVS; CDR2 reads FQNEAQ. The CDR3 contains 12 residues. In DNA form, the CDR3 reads TGTGCCAGCATGACAGGGGATGAAAAACTGTTTTTT. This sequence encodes CASMTGDEKLFF.

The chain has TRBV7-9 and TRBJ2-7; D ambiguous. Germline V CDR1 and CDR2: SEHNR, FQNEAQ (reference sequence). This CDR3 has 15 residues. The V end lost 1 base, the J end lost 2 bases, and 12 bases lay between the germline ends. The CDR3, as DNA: TGTGCCAGCAGCTTAGTGGGCTTGCCCGCCTACGAGCAGTACTTC. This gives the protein CASSLVGLPAYEQYF.

CDR3 amino acids: CASSISCGTSGHEQYF. The CDR3 DNA reads as TGTGCCAGCAGTATCTCTTGCGGGACTAGCGGACACGAGCAGTACTTC. The chain recombines TRBV5-6 with TRBJ2-7; 11 bases match TRBD2. This CDR3 region has 16 residues. The germline V gene has CDR1 SGHDT and CDR2 YYEEEE. With 5 bases clipped from V and 5 bases from J, the junction kept 12 bases outside the gene matches.

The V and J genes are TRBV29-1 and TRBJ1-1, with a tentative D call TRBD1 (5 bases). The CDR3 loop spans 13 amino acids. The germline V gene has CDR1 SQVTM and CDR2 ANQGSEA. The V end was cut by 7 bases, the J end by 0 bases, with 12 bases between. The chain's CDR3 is CSAGRGVNTEAFF. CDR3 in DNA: TGCAGCGCCGGGAGAGGGGTGAACACTGAAGCTTTCTTT.

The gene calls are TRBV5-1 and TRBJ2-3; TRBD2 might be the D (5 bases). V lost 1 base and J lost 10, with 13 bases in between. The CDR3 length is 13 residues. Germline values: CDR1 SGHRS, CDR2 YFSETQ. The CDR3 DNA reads TGCGCCAGCAGCTTGTTCTCCGGGGATGCGCAGTATTTT. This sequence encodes CASSLFSGDAQYF.

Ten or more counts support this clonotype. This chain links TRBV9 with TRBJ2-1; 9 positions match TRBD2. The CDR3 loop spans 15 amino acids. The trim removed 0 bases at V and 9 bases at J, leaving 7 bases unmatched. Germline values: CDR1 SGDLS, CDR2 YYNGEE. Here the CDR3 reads CASSVAGISGGEQFF. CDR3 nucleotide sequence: TGTGCCAGCAGCGTAGCCGGAATTAGCGGGGGTGAGCAGTTCTTC.

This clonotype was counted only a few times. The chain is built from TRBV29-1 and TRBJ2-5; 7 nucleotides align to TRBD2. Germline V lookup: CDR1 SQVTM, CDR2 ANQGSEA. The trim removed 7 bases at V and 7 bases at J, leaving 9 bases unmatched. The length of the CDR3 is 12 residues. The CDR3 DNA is TGCAGCGCCGCAGCCGGGGGGAGGACCCAGTACTTC. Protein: CSAAAGGRTQYF.

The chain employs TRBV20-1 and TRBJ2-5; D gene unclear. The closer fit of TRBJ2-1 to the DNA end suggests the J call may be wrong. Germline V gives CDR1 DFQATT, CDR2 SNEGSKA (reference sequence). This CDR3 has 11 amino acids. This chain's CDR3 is CSANWIGEQFF. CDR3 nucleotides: TGCAGTGCCAATTGGATAGGCGAGCAGTTCTTC.

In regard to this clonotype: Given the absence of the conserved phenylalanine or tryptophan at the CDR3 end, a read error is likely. The DNA for the CDR3 is TGTGCCAGCAGCGTAAGCGGTAGCTCCTACAATGAGCAGTTCCTC. Encoded protein: CASSVSGSSYNEQFL. The chain couples TRBV9 to TRBJ2-1, with D perhaps matching TRBD2 (5 bases). The CDR3 spans 15 residues. Trimming removed 1 base from V and 0 bases from J, with 8 bases in between. Germline V gene lookup returns CDR1 SGDLS and CDR2 YYNGEE.

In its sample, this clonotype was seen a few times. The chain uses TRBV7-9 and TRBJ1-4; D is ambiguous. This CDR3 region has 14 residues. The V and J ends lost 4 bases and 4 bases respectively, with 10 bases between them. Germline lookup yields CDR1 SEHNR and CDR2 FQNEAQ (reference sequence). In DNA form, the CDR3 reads TGTGCCAGCAGCTCCGGTGCCTTTAATGAAAAACTGTTTTTT. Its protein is CASSSGAFNEKLFF.

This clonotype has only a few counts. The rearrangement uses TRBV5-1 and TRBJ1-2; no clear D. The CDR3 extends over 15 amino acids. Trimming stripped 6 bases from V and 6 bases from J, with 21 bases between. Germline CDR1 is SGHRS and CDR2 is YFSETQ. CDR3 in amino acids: CASNLSRPGLNGYTF. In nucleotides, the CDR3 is TGCGCCAGCAACTTATCCCGGCCAGGTTTAAATGGCTACACCTTC.

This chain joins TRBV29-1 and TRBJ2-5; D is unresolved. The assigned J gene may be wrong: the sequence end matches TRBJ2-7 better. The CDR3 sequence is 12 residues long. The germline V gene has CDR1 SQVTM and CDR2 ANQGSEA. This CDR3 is CSVSLEGYEQYF. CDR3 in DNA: TGCAGCGTCTCACTGGAAGGGTACGAGCAGTACTTC.

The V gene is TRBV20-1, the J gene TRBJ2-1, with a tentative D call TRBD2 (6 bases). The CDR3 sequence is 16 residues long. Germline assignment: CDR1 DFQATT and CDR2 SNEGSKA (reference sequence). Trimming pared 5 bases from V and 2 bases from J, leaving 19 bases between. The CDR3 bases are TGCAGTGCTCAGAGGGGAGGACTAACCACCTACAATGAGCAGTTCTTC. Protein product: CSAQRGGLTTYNEQFF.

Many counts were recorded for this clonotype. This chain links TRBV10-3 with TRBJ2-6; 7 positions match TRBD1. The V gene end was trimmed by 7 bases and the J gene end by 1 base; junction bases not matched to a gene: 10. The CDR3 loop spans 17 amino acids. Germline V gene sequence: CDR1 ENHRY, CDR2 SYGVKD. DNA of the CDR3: TGTGCCATCACTCCGGGACAGCAAATGTCTGGGGCCAACGTCCTGACTTTC. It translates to CAITPGQQMSGANVLTF.

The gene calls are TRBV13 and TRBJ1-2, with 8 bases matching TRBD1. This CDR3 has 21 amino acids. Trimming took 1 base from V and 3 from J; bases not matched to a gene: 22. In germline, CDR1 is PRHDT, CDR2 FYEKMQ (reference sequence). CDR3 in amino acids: CASSLEGRSGQGVPNHYGYTF. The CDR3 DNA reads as TGTGCCAGCAGCTTAGAAGGTCGGTCCGGACAGGGAGTTCCTAACCACTATGGCTACACCTTC.

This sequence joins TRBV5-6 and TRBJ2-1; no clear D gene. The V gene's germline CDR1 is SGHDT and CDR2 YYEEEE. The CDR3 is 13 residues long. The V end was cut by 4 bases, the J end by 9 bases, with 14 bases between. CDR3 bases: TGTGCCAGCAGCCACCCTGGACCAGGTGAGCAGTTCTTC. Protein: CASSHPGPGEQFF.

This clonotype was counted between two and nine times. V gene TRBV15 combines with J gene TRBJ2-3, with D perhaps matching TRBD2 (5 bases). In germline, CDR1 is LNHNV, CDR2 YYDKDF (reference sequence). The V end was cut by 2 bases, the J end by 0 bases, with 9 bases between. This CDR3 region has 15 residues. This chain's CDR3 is CATSRLASSTDTQYF. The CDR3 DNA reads TGTGCCACCAGCAGATTAGCGAGTAGCACAGATACGCAGTATTTT.

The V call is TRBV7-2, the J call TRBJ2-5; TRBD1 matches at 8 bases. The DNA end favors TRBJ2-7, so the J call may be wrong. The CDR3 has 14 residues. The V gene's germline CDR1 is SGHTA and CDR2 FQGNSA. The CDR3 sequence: CASSSGTGRYEQYF. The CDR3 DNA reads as TGTGCCAGCAGCTCCGGGACAGGCCGCTACGAGCAGTACTTC.